One and the same sample provided the 7 T cell receptor beta chains below, sequenced in a study of control samples from healthy donors and cancer patients. Measured with immunoSEQ multiplex PCR; TCRdb has only the in-frame clones, and not every one. The sample yields about 170,000 clones, around nine tenths seen once. Sequenced input: blood. The receptor set was obtained from a man in his thirties or forties in good health.

The rearrangement joins TRBV18 to TRBJ1-4; perhaps TRBD1 as D (5 bases). The V gene lost 5 bases and the J gene lost 3 bases, with 22 bases spanning the gap. Germline V lookup: CDR1 KGHSH, CDR2 LQKENI. The CDR3 has 18 residues. The DNA of the CDR3 is TGTGCCAGCTCAACGAACGCGCAGGCTGGGACGGCTAATGAAAAACTGTTTTTT. Residues: CASSTNAQAGTANEKLFF.

The rearrangement uses TRBV19 and TRBJ1-4; maybe TRBD1 (5 bases). Germline-derived CDR1 and CDR2 are LNHDA and SQIVND (reference sequence). This CDR3 has 14 residues. The V and J ends lost 0 bases and 11 bases respectively, with 13 bases between them. CDR3 sequence reads: CASSIDSGKGKLFF. Written as DNA, the CDR3 is TGTGCCAGTAGTATAGATTCGGGGAAGGGGAAACTGTTTTTT.

This chain uses TRBV6-9 with TRBJ2-1; weak D call: TRBD2 (5 bases). The CDR3 loop spans 19 amino acids. Trimming left V 1 base short and J 6 bases short, with 25 bases between. The germline V gene has CDR1 MNHGY and CDR2 SVAAGI. This chain's CDR3 is CASSYLVTSRGLDGNEQFF. CDR3 coding DNA: TGTGCCAGCAGTTATTTAGTAACGAGTCGAGGGCTAGATGGCAATGAGCAGTTCTTC.

The V and J genes are TRBV9 and TRBJ1-3; 7 bases align to TRBD1. This CDR3 contains 14 residues. Trimming at V came to 4 bases and at J to 1 base, leaving 2 bases not matched to a gene. The germline CDR1 and CDR2 sequences are SGDLS and YYNGEE. The CDR3 loop reads CASSSRGSGNTIYF. The CDR3 DNA follows: TGTGCCAGCAGCTCCAGGGGGTCTGGAAACACCATATATTTT.

The chain combines TRBV4-2 with TRBJ2-3; no reliable D call. This CDR3 is built from 15 residues. Trimming cost V 1 base and J 3 bases, with 11 bases left between them. CDR1 and CDR2 (germline): LGHNA, YNFKEQ. The CDR3 DNA is TGTGCCAGCAGCCAAGTAGTAAGACTTACAGATACGCAGTATTTT. Translation: CASSQVVRLTDTQYF.

The V and J genes are TRBV4-2 and TRBJ1-1; 10 bases agree with TRBD1. V lost 1 base and J lost 3; bases outside the gene matches: 2. Germline V CDR1 and CDR2: LGHNA, YNFKEQ. CDR3 length: 15 amino acids. The CDR3 DNA follows: TGTGCCAGCAGCCAAGCGGGACAGGGGTACACTGAAGCTTTCTTT. This gives the protein CASSQAGQGYTEAFF.

The rearrangement joins TRBV3-1 (or the pseudogene TRBV3-2) to TRBJ2-7; D is possibly TRBD2 (5 bases). The CDR3 has 13 amino acids. V was trimmed by 4 bases and J by 2 bases, leaving 9 bases between them. Germline lookup yields CDR1 LGHDT and CDR2 YNNKEL (reference sequence). CDR3 sequence: CASSLPGTYEQYF. The CDR3 nucleotides read TGTGCCAGCAGCCTACCCGGGACCTACGAGCAGTACTTC.